The T cell receptor beta chain under discussion was sequenced for a study of identical twins. Per germline, CDR1 DFQATT and CDR2 SNEGSKA (reference sequence). The V segment lost 1 base and the J segment 4 bases; nucleotides outside the gene matches: 6. The CDR3 loop spans 16 amino acids. One entry per CDR3 protein, called by TCRdb with MiXCR from the 5' RACE reads. The table has fewer than 900,000 distinct CDR3 sequences, around 21% seen once. These data also formed part of another study, on T cells expressing NK-cell markers. That study adds: Sorted CD3+CD56-NKG2C+, CD3+CD56+NKG2C+ and CD3+CD56+NKG2C- T cells supplied the TCR beta repertoires. In a group of several donors, dominant NKG2C+ clonotypes represented 1.0-7.0% of CD8+ T cells.

This TCR was recovered from a woman between 18 and 30 years old in good health. The sequencing sample was made of PBMCs. The V gene is TRBV20-1, the J gene TRBJ2-1; 11 nucleotides line up with TRBD2. As DNA, the CDR3 is TGCAGTGCTAGAGTGCCTAGCGGGGGGAATTACAATGAGCAGTTCTTC. This codes for CSARVPSGGNYNEQFF.